Each of the 6 T cell receptor beta chains below was sequenced from the same sample in a study of T cells expressing NK-cell markers. TCRdb re-called the 5' RACE reads and shows each CDR3 protein once, DNA omitted. The sample has roughly 160,000 distinct CDR3 sequences. The specimen was blood T cells: a sorted CD56 or NKG2C T cell subset, CD4+ or CD8+ T cells, or bulk PBMC T cells (not recorded which). The origin of the receptors is a woman aged 18 to 75 in good health.

This rearrangement joins TRBV7-9 to TRBJ1-2; as DNA is missing, the TRBD1 call by TCRdb cannot be tested. The CDR3 extends over 14 amino acids. CDR1 SEHNR and CDR2 FQNEAQ come from the germline V gene (reference sequence). CDR3 region: CASSQAPPSEGYTF.

This chain joins TRBV24-1 and TRBJ1-5; the TCRdb D gene call, TRBD1, has no DNA to confirm it. This CDR3 comprises 15 residues. The germline CDR1 and CDR2 sequences are KGHDR and SFDVKD. CDR3 region: CATSDSQGWNQPQHF.

The chain employs TRBV5-1 and TRBJ2-7; the D call of TRBD1 rests on TCRdb alone, since no DNA is present to check it. This CDR3 is built from 17 residues. Germline V CDR1 and CDR2: SGHRS, YFSETQ. The chain's CDR3 is CASSLWGPGQGFFEQYF.

The rearrangement uses TRBV4-1 and TRBJ2-5; TCRdb lists TRBD2, though no DNA is available to test this call. Germline assignment: CDR1 MGHRA and CDR2 YSYEKL. The CDR3 is made up of 15 amino acids. The CDR3 is CASSQESGRWGTQYF.

The CDR3 region is CASSQDPGLGYTF. The gene calls are TRBV3-1 and TRBJ1-2. CDR3 length: 13 amino acids. Per germline, CDR1 LGHDT and CDR2 YNNKEL (reference sequence). Full variable domain (remainder filled in from reference TRBV3-1 and TRBJ1-2): DTAVSQTPKYLVTQMGNDKSIKCEQNLGHDTMYWYKQDSKKFLKIMFSYNNKELIINETVPNRFSPKSPDKAHLNLHINSLELGDSAVYFCASSQDPGLGYTFGSGTRLTVV.

The chain couples TRBV10-3 to TRBJ1-2. Germline CDR1 is ENHRY and CDR2 is SYGVKD. The CDR3 covers 12 residues. The CDR3 region is CAISEVDKGPTF.